This TCR beta chain was retrieved from a study of T cell responses to AZD1222 COVID-19 vaccine. General observations from the study: The study identified only six AZD1222 recipients as seropositive at baseline. Regions 160-218 and 743-854 held dominance among vaccine-associated CD4 TCRs, which spanned spike. None of the repertoires were sampled until the peak T cell response had passed.

The repertoire was sequenced with immunoSEQ multiplex PCR; TCRdb's copy has only in-frame clones and lacks some. This sample has about 180,000 clones, with almost 90% found just once. V lost 2 bases and J 1 base, leaving 6 bases between the germline ends. CDR1 is MNHEY, CDR2 SVGEGT, per germline. The CDR3 loop spans 15 amino acids. As for this clone: The target antigen is unknown.

The sample was peripheral blood, taken on day 0 of AZD1222 vaccination. The sequence derives from an adult in good health. V gene TRBV6-2 or TRBV6-3 combines with J gene TRBJ2-6; D is ambiguous. The CDR3 protein is CASSYDLSGANVLTF. CDR3 coding DNA: TGTGCCAGCAGTTACGATCTTTCTGGGGCCAACGTCCTGACTTTC.